This T cell receptor beta chain was captured in a study of PD-L1 blockade in urothelial cancer. Overall study: Prior exposure to chemotherapy in patients amounted to 0 to 3 regimens received.

Repertoires were generated with immunoSEQ multiplex PCR, while TCRdb's copy carries only in-frame clones and drops some. The data show about 93,000 clones, around 90% seen once. The time point is: pretreatment peripheral blood. In germline, CDR1 is KGHSH, CDR2 LQKENI. Trimming left V 4 bases short and J 5 bases short, with 14 bases between. The CDR3 has 14 residues. Study-wide findings and caveats: The study found that durable-benefit patients expanded tumor-associated blood clones more at 3 weeks.

Worth noting for this clone: Its antigen is currently unknown.

The TCR sequence derives from a man in his 60s with urothelial cancer. The rearrangement links TRBV18 to TRBJ2-5, with a tentative D call TRBD1 (6 bases). Source: PBMCs, taken around atezolizumab (anti-PD-L1) treatment. CDR3 sequence: CASSQNRVWETQYF. CDR3 DNA: TGTGCCAGCTCACAAAACAGGGTCTGGGAGACCCAGTACTTC.